Following are 8 T cell receptor beta chains from one sample sequenced in a study of molecular identifiers for immune sequencing clone quantification. TCRdb reanalysed the PCR reads using MiXCR and keeps one entry per CDR3 protein. The table shows hundreds of thousands of distinct CDR3 sequences, with around 25% occurring only once. The sample was naive CD8+ T cells from blood, with Jurkat cell RNA spiked in. Subset defined: FACS-sorted CD8+CD4-CCR7+CD45RA+ naive T cells. The origin of the receptors is a human donor in good health. Some libraries in this study had Jurkat cell RNA spiked in.

As for this clonotype: A clone one base away is much larger, so this may be a read error. V usage is TRBV13 and J usage is TRBJ2-7, with TRBD2 as a possible D gene (7 bases). Germline V gives CDR1 PRHDT, CDR2 FYEKMQ (reference sequence). Trimming pared 5 bases from V and 9 bases from J, leaving 11 bases between. The CDR3 totals 11 residues. The CDR3: CASSAGGRQYF. The DNA of the CDR3 is TGTGCCAGCAGCGCCGGGGGGCGGCAGTACTTC.

A note on this clonotype: A read error is possible here, since a much larger clone lies one base away. J is TRBJ2-5 and V is TRBV7-6; 7 nucleotides agree with TRBD1. The CDR3 has 14 residues. Germline CDR1 and CDR2: SGHVS and FNYEAQ. The CDR3 protein is CAGSFTGVSETQYF. The CDR3 region has the DNA TGTGCCGGCAGCTTCACAGGGGTTTCAGAGACCCAGTACTTC.

This clonotype was seen at least ten times. The chain employs TRBV6-2 or TRBV6-3 and TRBJ1-5; TRBD1 aligns across 8 bases. After removal of 7 bases from V and 6 bases from J, the junction contained 2 bases not matched to a gene. The CDR3 consists of 12 residues. Per the germline V gene, CDR1 is MNHEY and CDR2 is SVGEGT. In DNA form, the CDR3 reads TGTGCCAGCAATACAGGGGGTCAGCCCCAGCATTTT. Its protein is CASNTGGQPQHF.

Concerning this clonotype itself: Germline is not matched at one junction end, which may reflect a read error. The V and J genes are TRBV6-5 and TRBJ2-3; TRBD1 matches at 8 bases. CDR3 length equals 16 residues. Germline assignment: CDR1 MNHEY and CDR2 SVGAGI. The DNA for the CDR3 is TGTGCCAGCAGTACTGACAGGGGTCGGGGTGAAGATACGCGGTATTTT. It encodes CASSTDRGRGEDTRYF.

This chain connects TRBV11-3 to TRBJ2-5, with a weak D call TRBD1 (6 bases). The V end was cut by 5 bases, the J end by 2 bases, with 36 bases between. CDR3 length equals 22 residues. The germline V gene has CDR1 SGHNT and CDR2 YENEEA. CDR3 protein: CASSPPFERPRRTDKSQETQYF. Written as DNA, the CDR3 is TGTGCCAGCAGCCCGCCCTTCGAGAGGCCAAGACGGACAGATAAATCACAAGAGACCCAGTACTTC.

This clonotype occurred many times. The chain combines TRBV7-9 with TRBJ1-6; D uncertain. CDR3 size: 16 residues. The V end was cut by 4 bases, the J end by 7 bases, with 17 bases between. Per the germline V gene, CDR1 is SEHNR and CDR2 is FQNEAQ (reference sequence). The CDR3 bases are TGTGCCAGCAGCTCACCAGTTAGGACCGCGAATTCACCCCTCCACTTT. Residues: CASSSPVRTANSPLHF.

The chain couples TRBV19 to TRBJ2-3; D may be TRBD1 or TRBD2 (5 bases each). This CDR3 comprises 15 residues. The ends were cut back, 1 base at V and 2 bases at J, with 10 bases in the middle. The germline gives CDR1 LNHDA, CDR2 SQIVND (reference sequence). CDR3 sequence (DNA): TGTGCCAGTAGTATAGCGGGGCACAACACAGATACGCAGTATTTT. Its translation: CASSIAGHNTDTQYF.

The gene calls are TRBV5-4 and TRBJ1-2, with D maybe TRBD1 (6 bases). Trimming removed 4 bases at V and 4 bases at J, with 26 bases between. The germline gives CDR1 SGHNT, CDR2 YYREEE (reference sequence). CDR3 length: 18 amino acids. The CDR3 region has the DNA TGTGCCAGCAGCGGGCGCAGGGGAACAATTCCTATGCTCTATGGCTACACCTTC. Its protein product is CASSGRRGTIPMLYGYTF.